These 28 T cell receptor beta chains were all obtained from the same sample, sequenced in a study of blood T cell repertoires in COVID-19. Using immunoSEQ multiplex PCR, the repertoire was profiled, and TCRdb retains in-frame clones only, with some absent. The sample has roughly 62,000 clones, over 70% seen once. Sequencing was performed on peripheral blood. The receptors here all came from a man aged 25 to 45 with COVID-19, enrolled during active disease.

This sequence joins TRBV5-4 and TRBJ2-3; the match to TRBD2 covers 16 bases. Germline CDR1 and CDR2: SGHNT and YYREEE (reference sequence). The CDR3 totals 19 residues. The V segment lost 4 bases and the J segment 3 bases; nucleotides outside the gene matches: 11. The CDR3 sequence: CASSPGLAGGQRRTDTQYF. CDR3 bases: TGTGCCAGCAGCCCGGGACTAGCGGGAGGGCAACGGAGGACAGATACGCAGTATTTT.

The chain couples TRBV7-9 to TRBJ1-1; tentative D call: TRBD1 (6 bases). This CDR3 comprises 15 residues. V was cut by 5 bases and J by 3 bases, with 16 bases left in between. Looked up from germline, CDR1 is SEHNR and CDR2 is FQNEAQ (reference sequence). The CDR3 here is CASSPYAGVDTEAFF. CDR3 sequence (DNA): TGTGCCAGCAGCCCCTACGCAGGGGTAGACACTGAAGCTTTCTTT.

This chain links TRBV9 with TRBJ1-6, with TRBD1 matching over 7 bases. Germline V CDR1 and CDR2: SGDLS, YYNGEE. The CDR3 contains 16 residues. V was clipped by 4 bases and J by 6 bases; unmatched bases: 10. CDR3 sequence reads: CASSSVRGGFNSPLHF. The CDR3 DNA is TGTGCCAGCAGCTCCGTCAGAGGGGGCTTTAATTCACCCCTCCACTTT.

The chain uses TRBV6-2 or TRBV6-3 and TRBJ2-3; the D gene is possibly TRBD2 (6 bases). V was trimmed by 5 bases and J by 0 bases, leaving 12 bases between them. The CDR3 totals 15 residues. In germline, CDR1 is MNHEY, CDR2 SVGEGT. CDR3 amino acids: CASSPGLLSTDTQYF. In DNA form, the CDR3 reads TGTGCCAGCAGTCCGGGACTCCTCAGCACAGATACGCAGTATTTT.

This chain uses TRBV5-1 with TRBJ1-2; D is ambiguous. This CDR3 has 13 residues. V lost 0 bases, J lost 1 base, and 4 bases lay in between. CDR1 is SGHRS and CDR2 is YFSETQ in the germline V gene. The CDR3 loop is CASSLGNNYGYTF. DNA for the CDR3: TGCGCCAGCAGCTTGGGTAATAACTATGGCTACACCTTC.

The chain recombines TRBV2 with TRBJ1-1; D unclear. Germline loops: CDR1 SNHLY, CDR2 FYNNEI. Trimming left V 6 bases short and J 3 bases short, with 11 bases between. The CDR3 loop spans 13 amino acids. The CDR3 DNA sequence: TGTGCCAGCAGCGCGAATGAGGACACTGAAGCTTTCTTT. Protein sequence: CASSANEDTEAFF.

The chain couples TRBV15 to TRBJ2-7, with 8 bases lining up with TRBD2. Losses at the gene ends were 3 bases for V and 2 bases for J; bases not matched to a gene: 9. Germline CDR1 is LNHNV and CDR2 is YYDKDF (reference sequence). This CDR3 contains 16 residues. The CDR3 spells CATSSPSSGRPYEQYF. CDR3 in DNA: TGTGCCACCAGCAGCCCCTCTAGCGGGCGCCCCTACGAGCAGTACTTC.

The V gene is TRBV28, the J gene TRBJ2-3, with D possibly TRBD1 on 6 matching bases. CDR1 is MDHEN, CDR2 SYDVKM, per germline. V dropped 6 bases and J dropped 1 base, with 23 bases sitting between them. This CDR3 has 18 residues. For the CDR3, the DNA is TGTGCCAGCAGCGACACAGGGATCCCAATTAGTGGCACAGATACGCAGTATTTT. Translated: CASSDTGIPISGTDTQYF.

The rearrangement links TRBV11-2 to TRBJ2-5; perhaps TRBD2 as D (5 bases). Deletions cut 0 bases from V and 5 bases from J, with 7 bases between. The CDR3 is 13 amino acids. Germline V gene data show CDR1 as SGHAT and CDR2 as FQNNGV. In DNA form, the CDR3 reads TGTGCCAGCAGCTTAGAGAGGGCGGAGACCCAGTACTTC. This translates into CASSLERAETQYF.

The rearrangement links TRBV7-2 to TRBJ2-3; 14 bases fit TRBD2. CDR3 length equals 18 residues. The germline gives CDR1 SGHTA, CDR2 FQGNSA. J lost 0 bases, V lost 5 bases, and 7 bases had no gene match. The CDR3 sequence: CASSAGLAGGLSTDTQYF. DNA of the CDR3: TGTGCCAGCAGCGCAGGACTAGCGGGAGGCCTCAGCACAGATACGCAGTATTTT.

This chain uses TRBV18 with TRBJ2-7, with D possibly being TRBD2 (5 bases). V dropped 5 bases and J dropped 2 bases, with 7 bases sitting between them. Per the germline V gene, CDR1 is KGHSH and CDR2 is LQKENI. This CDR3 comprises 12 residues. Here the CDR3 DNA reads TGTGCCAGCTCAGCCGGGACCTACGAGCAGTACTTC. Residues: CASSAGTYEQYF.

This clone has just one count. The gene calls are TRBV18 and TRBJ1-1; 8 bases map to TRBD1. This CDR3 has 16 amino acids. Trimming took 3 bases from V and 0 from J; bases not matched to a gene: 6. Looked up from germline, CDR1 is KGHSH and CDR2 is LQKENI. CDR3 DNA sequence: TGTGCCAGCTCACCCCAGGGGGCGGGGATGAACACTGAAGCTTTCTTT. Amino acids: CASSPQGAGMNTEAFF.

This chain connects TRBV7-9 to TRBJ1-2, with 10 bases identical to TRBD1. The germline CDR1 and CDR2 sequences are SEHNR and FQNEAQ (reference sequence). The CDR3 spans 15 residues. The V and J ends lost 5 bases and 4 bases, in that order; junction bases with no gene match: 7. DNA for the CDR3: TGTGCCAGCAGCCTTCGGACAGGGGGAGGCTATGGCTACACCTTC. This sequence encodes CASSLRTGGGYGYTF.

The V call is TRBV27, the J call TRBJ2-4; D gene uncertain. Germline CDR1 MNHEY, CDR2 SMNVEV (reference sequence). Trimming removed 4 bases at V and 8 bases at J, with 9 bases between. The CDR3 runs to 12 residues. For the CDR3, the DNA is TGTGCCAGCAGTTCAATGAGTGACATTCAGTACTTC. This gives the protein CASSSMSDIQYF.

CDR3 bases: TGTGCCAGCAGCCTCACAGGGGGCGGAGGCAATCAGCCCCAGCATTTT. Translating it yields CASSLTGGGGNQPQHF. The genes are TRBV7-2 and TRBJ1-5, with TRBD1 identical over 9 bases. V dropped 5 bases and J dropped 2; count of bases not matched to a gene: 7. Per germline, CDR1 SGHTA and CDR2 FQGNSA. This CDR3 spans 16 amino acids.

The table lists this clone with a few counts. The rearrangement links TRBV3-1 (or the pseudogene TRBV3-2) to TRBJ2-5, with a tentative D call TRBD2 (5 bases). Germline CDR1 LGHDT, CDR2 YNNKEL (reference sequence). V was trimmed by 1 base and J by 4 bases, leaving 10 bases between them. This CDR3 is built from 14 residues. The DNA for the CDR3 is TGTGCCAGCAGCCAAGGATGGGAGCCAGAGACCCAGTACTTC. Residues: CASSQGWEPETQYF.

The gene calls are TRBV2 and TRBJ2-7, with 8 bases aligning to TRBD1. Germline CDR1 is SNHLY and CDR2 is FYNNEI. The CDR3 consists of 16 residues. The V segment lost 2 bases and the J segment 4 bases; nucleotides outside the gene matches: 10. The CDR3 DNA reads as TGTGCCAGCAGTGAACGTCCGGACAGGGAACCTTACGAGCAGTACTTC. Amino acids: CASSERPDREPYEQYF.

This chain joins TRBV6-6 and TRBJ1-4; 11 positions match TRBD1. This CDR3 is built from 14 residues. CDR1 and CDR2 from the germline V gene are MNHNY and SVGAGI (reference sequence). Trimming took 8 bases from V and 5 from J; bases not matched to a gene: 4. For the CDR3, the DNA is TGTGCCAGCGGACAGGGGGCCACAAATGAAAAACTGTTTTTT. Translation gives CASGQGATNEKLFF.

The chain employs TRBV19 and TRBJ1-1; tentatively, D is TRBD1 (5 bases). This CDR3 comprises 15 residues. Trimming left V 3 bases short and J 5 bases short, with 16 bases between. The germline V gene has CDR1 LNHDA and CDR2 SQIVND (reference sequence). The CDR3 here is CASSITVGGATEAFF. The CDR3 DNA reads TGTGCCAGTAGTATCACAGTTGGAGGGGCGACTGAAGCTTTCTTT. The whole variable domain, remainder taken from reference TRBV19 and TRBJ1-1, is DGGITQSPKYLFRKEGQNVTLSCEQNLNHDAMYWYRQDPGQGLRLIYYSQIVNDFQKGDIAEGYSVSREKKESFPLTVTSAQKNPTAFYLCASSITVGGATEAFFGQGTRLTVV.

This clone has just a few counts. The chain employs TRBV11-1 and TRBJ1-1; 9 nucleotides align to TRBD1. CDR3 length: 11 amino acids. After removal of 3 bases from V and 10 bases from J, the junction contained 0 bases not matched to a gene. Germline CDR1 and CDR2: SGHAT and FQDESV (reference sequence). The CDR3 spells CASSLDRGAFF. The DNA of the CDR3 is TGTGCCAGCAGCTTGGACAGGGGAGCTTTCTTT.

The CDR3 DNA sequence: TGCGCCAGCAGCTTGGGCGGGGTCCTCATCTATGGCTACACCTTC. Encoded protein: CASSLGGVLIYGYTF. The chain has TRBV5-1 and TRBJ1-2; D call uncertain. Germline V CDR1 and CDR2: SGHRS, YFSETQ. Trimming shortened V by 0 bases and J by 4 bases, and 13 bases separated the two germline ends. The CDR3 is 15 amino acids.

This chain uses TRBV3-1 (or the pseudogene TRBV3-2) with TRBJ1-1; D ambiguous. V lost 8 bases to trimming and J lost 5 bases, with 15 bases between them. The CDR3 consists of 13 residues. The germline V gene encodes CDR1 LGHDT and CDR2 YNNKEL (reference sequence). CDR3 nucleotides: TGTGCCAGCGTCCCGGACCCGGGGACTGAAGCTTTCTTT. Translation gives CASVPDPGTEAFF.

The V gene is TRBV10-3, the J gene TRBJ2-1; 12 positions match TRBD1. Germline V gene lookup returns CDR1 ENHRY and CDR2 SYGVKD. CDR3 length: 15 residues. Unmatched junction bases numbered 8, after V lost 5 bases and J lost 9 bases. The CDR3 DNA sequence: TGTGCCATCAGTCAAACGGGACAGGGGGCCGGTGAGCAGTTCTTC. Amino acid sequence: CAISQTGQGAGEQFF.

This clone was found a few times. The chain joins TRBV30 to TRBJ1-5; D gene ambiguous. Germline values: CDR1 GTSNPN, CDR2 SVGIG (reference sequence). V lost 1 base to trimming and J lost 9 bases, with 10 bases between them. CDR3 size: 12 residues. The CDR3 DNA reads as TGTGCCTGGAGTGACGGAGCCCGGCCCCAGCATTTT. As protein: CAWSDGARPQHF. The entire variable domain, with the rest obtained from reference TRBV30 and TRBJ1-5, is as follows: SQTIHQWPATLVQPVGSPLSLECTVEGTSNPNLYWYRQAAGRGLQLLFYSVGIGQISSEVPQNLSASRPQDRQFILSSKKLLLSDSGFYLCAWSDGARPQHFGDGTRLSIL.

A few counts support this clone. V and J are TRBV7-6 and TRBJ1-5, with D perhaps TRBD1 (6 bases). Per germline, CDR1 SGHVS and CDR2 FNYEAQ. Trimming shortened V by 6 bases and J by 3 bases, and 15 bases separated the two germline ends. This CDR3 comprises 15 residues. CDR3 nucleotide sequence: TGTGCCAGCAGTCCCGGACAGTCAAACAATCAGCCCCAGCATTTT. Encoded protein: CASSPGQSNNQPQHF.

This chain links TRBV27 with TRBJ2-3; D gene unclear. The CDR3 is 13 residues long. The germline V and J ends were trimmed by 5 bases and 0 bases, with 6 bases remaining between them. Germline V gene lookup returns CDR1 MNHEY and CDR2 SMNVEV (reference sequence). The CDR3 bases are TGTGCCAGCAGTCCAATGAGCACAGATACGCAGTATTTT. It yields the protein CASSPMSTDTQYF.

The V gene is TRBV2, the J gene TRBJ1-1; D may be TRBD1 (6 bases). CDR1 SNHLY and CDR2 FYNNEI come from the germline V gene. V was clipped by 6 bases and J by 8 bases, with 19 bases between them. The CDR3 has 14 amino acids. The CDR3 DNA reads as TGTGCCAGCAGCGACTTAGGGGGGGGCTCCGAAGCTTTCTTT. Residues: CASSDLGGGSEAFF.

This clone has only a few counts. This sequence joins TRBV6-4 and TRBJ2-7; D perhaps matches TRBD2 (5 bases). The germline CDR1 and CDR2 sequences are MRHNA and SNTAGT. Trimming cost V 6 bases and J 0 bases, with 9 bases left between them. The CDR3 length is 13 residues. The CDR3: CASSRGSSYEQYF. The CDR3 coding sequence is TGTGCCAGCAGCCGAGGGAGCTCCTACGAGCAGTACTTC.